This T cell receptor beta chain was retrieved from a study of OX40 agonist ivuxolimab in advanced cancers. This clone was seen a handful of times. The antigen remains unidentified. Study-level results: The antigens recognized by the expanded peripheral T cells, that is their antigen specificity, were not determined.

Measured with immunoSEQ multiplex PCR; TCRdb has only the in-frame clones, and not every one. This table has 100,000 to 130,000 clones, more than 85% appearing once. The germline CDR1 and CDR2 sequences are LNHDA and SQIVND (reference sequence). The CDR3 spans 14 residues. Between the trimmed V and J ends, which lost 3 bases and 4 bases, there was a span of 9 bases. This clonotype was obtained from an adult with an advanced solid tumor such as melanoma, head and neck, liver or kidney cancer. Sequenced here: CD4+ or CD8+ T cells sorted from blood, sampled in a trial of the OX40 agonist ivuxolimab. The chain links TRBV19 to TRBJ2-2, with a tentative D call TRBD1 (5 bases). CDR3 sequence reads: CASSIVTATGELFF. CDR3 coding DNA: TGTGCCAGTAGTATTGTGACAGCCACCGGGGAGCTGTTTTTT. The full variable domain, with the rest looked up from reference TRBV19 and TRBJ2-2, is DGGITQSPKYLFRKEGQNVTLSCEQNLNHDAMYWYRQDPGQGLRLIYYSQIVNDFQKGDIAEGYSVSREKKESFPLTVTSAQKNPTAFYLCASSIVTATGELFFGEGSRLTVL.